This TCR beta chain stems from a study of blood T cell repertoires in COVID-19. Study information: Italy, Spain and the United States were the sources of the convalescent and acute COVID-19 samples. Sources were T cells, B-cell-depleted T cells, or PBMCs; the material itself was cDNA or gDNA.

Authors' analysis steps: The authors estimated nucleated cell counts from reference gene primer amplification. Using immunoSEQ multiplex PCR, the repertoire was profiled, and TCRdb retains in-frame clones only, with some absent. D and trimming come from the DNA, and the V and J calls and clone size come from that table. The sample lists a few hundred thousand clones; about 87% were seen once. The CDR3 covers 16 residues. Between the trimmed V and J ends, which lost 5 bases and 2 bases, there was a span of 17 bases. Germline V lookup: CDR1 LGHNA, CDR2 YSLEER. V usage is TRBV4-3 and J usage is TRBJ2-3, with a weak D call TRBD1 (6 bases). This TCR came from a woman aged 50 to 60 who had recovered from COVID-19. What was sequenced was peripheral blood. CDR3 residues: CASSFETGTVTDTQYF. The DNA of the CDR3 is TGCGCCAGCAGCTTTGAAACAGGGACGGTCACAGATACGCAGTATTTT.